These 15 T cell receptor beta chains came from one sample sequenced in a study of blood T cells in healthy people across ages. A sample-barcoded 5' primer and a J-beta primer mix were used in a second PCR of roughly 7 to 11 cycles. MiXCR, applied by TCRdb to the 5' RACE reads, yields one record per CDR3 protein. The table has about 1,000,000 distinct CDR3 sequences, under 45% seen once. The material sequenced was blood. These receptors were collected from a woman in her fifties or sixties in good health.

The chain is built from TRBV29-1 and TRBJ2-5, with a tentative D call TRBD1 (6 bases). CDR1 SQVTM and CDR2 ANQGSEA come from the germline V gene. Between the trimmed V and J ends, which lost 8 bases and 1 base, there was a span of 14 bases. The CDR3 loop spans 13 amino acids. This chain's CDR3 is CSTGRDTQETQYF. As DNA, the CDR3 is TGCAGCACCGGCCGGGACACCCAAGAGACCCAGTACTTC.

The chain recombines TRBV6-6 with TRBJ1-5; D is perhaps TRBD1 (6 bases). V was clipped by 2 bases and J by 4 bases, with 12 bases between them. Germline CDR1 MNHNY, CDR2 SVGAGI (reference sequence). The length of the CDR3 is 15 residues. For the CDR3, the DNA is TGTGCCAGCAGTTACCCTGGACAGAAAAATCAGCCCCAGCATTTT. Translation: CASSYPGQKNQPQHF.

This clonotype was counted only a few times. The CDR3 sequence is CASSPYLREQYF. The CDR3 DNA sequence: TGTGCCAGCAGCCCCTACCTAAGGGAGCAGTACTTC. The rearrangement joins TRBV7-2 to TRBJ2-7, with D uncertain. There are 12 residues in the CDR3. Trimming took off 5 bases at V and 7 bases at J, with 12 bases between the two ends. CDR1 and CDR2 (germline): SGHTA, FQGNSA.

This clonotype has a handful of counts. A single base separates this from a much larger clone, so it may be a read error. This CDR3 is CASSLGLGSGDEQYF. DNA of the CDR3: TGTGCCAGCAGCTTAGGACTGGGGAGTGGCGATGAGCAGTACTTC. The chain links TRBV7-7 to TRBJ2-5; perhaps TRBD2 as D (5 bases). The CDR3 spans 15 residues. In germline, CDR1 is SSHAT, CDR2 FNYEAQ (reference sequence). Trimming removed 1 base at V and 11 bases at J, with 20 bases between.

This clonotype was seen a handful of times. CDR3 coding DNA: TGTGCCAGCAGAGACGGGACTAGCTTTTTAGAGCAGTTCTTC. Translated, it gives CASRDGTSFLEQFF. The rearrangement links TRBV6-2 or TRBV6-3 to TRBJ2-1; TRBD2 aligns across 9 bases. CDR1 and CDR2 from the germline V gene are MNHEY and SVGEGT. Trimming removed 6 bases from V and 10 bases from J; junction bases left unmatched: 10. This CDR3 comprises 14 residues.

In its sample, this clonotype was seen once. The J gene is TRBJ2-1, the V gene TRBV5-6; no definite D call. CDR1 and CDR2 from the germline V gene are SGHDT and YYEEEE. This CDR3 spans 17 amino acids. Deletions cut 4 bases from V and 0 bases from J, with 17 bases between. The CDR3 DNA follows: TGTGCCAGCAGCCCGGCGAAAGGCCGGAGCTCCTACAATGAGCAGTTCTTC. Protein product: CASSPAKGRSSYNEQFF.

There are many counts of this clonotype. The chain combines TRBV28 with TRBJ2-7; 9 bases match TRBD1. J lost 5 bases, V lost 2 bases, and 1 base had no gene match. This CDR3 has 13 amino acids. Germline V gene lookup returns CDR1 MDHEN and CDR2 SYDVKM. The CDR3 sequence is CASSLTGGNEQYF. DNA for the CDR3: TGTGCCAGCAGTTTAACAGGGGGCAACGAGCAGTACTTC. The full variable domain, rest sourced from reference TRBV28 and TRBJ2-7, is DVKVTQSSRYLVKRTGEKVFLECVQDMDHENMFWYRQDPGLGLRLIYFSYDVKMKEKGDIPEGYSVSREKKERFSLILESASTNQTSMYLCASSLTGGNEQYFGPGTRLTVT.

This rearrangement joins TRBV25-1 to TRBJ2-7; D is ambiguous. CDR1 and CDR2 from the germline V gene are MGHDK and SYGVNS. CDR3 size: 13 residues. With 3 bases removed from V and 5 bases from J, the gap between germline ends came to 11 bases. CDR3 sequence: CASSDLLGHEQYF. CDR3 coding DNA: TGTGCCAGCAGTGATCTTTTGGGTCACGAGCAGTACTTC.

In its sample, this clonotype was seen a few times. The gene calls are TRBV20-1 and TRBJ2-1; D is undetermined. With 6 bases removed from V and 5 bases from J, the gap between germline ends came to 8 bases. Germline V lookup: CDR1 DFQATT, CDR2 SNEGSKA (reference sequence). CDR3 length: 11 residues. The CDR3 sequence is CSARQHNEQFF. The CDR3 DNA is TGCAGTGCCAGACAACACAATGAGCAGTTCTTC.

This clonotype has just one count. The chain combines TRBV7-8 with TRBJ2-1, with D perhaps matching TRBD2 (6 bases). Trimming removed 3 bases at V and 10 bases at J, with 10 bases between. CDR3 length equals 12 residues. Per germline, CDR1 SGHVS and CDR2 FQNEAQ. The CDR3 nucleotides are TGTGCCAGCAGCTTTACTAGCCCAGAGCAGTTCTTC. This sequence encodes CASSFTSPEQFF.

This clonotype has only a few counts. J is TRBJ2-1 and V is TRBV3-1, with 8 positions matching TRBD2. Trimming took 1 base from V and 5 from J; bases not matched to a gene: 4. Germline V CDR1 and CDR2: LGHDT, YNNKEL (reference sequence). The CDR3 consists of 15 residues. The CDR3 DNA reads as TGTGCCAGCAGCCAAGGGCTAGCGGGTAACAATGAGCAGTTCTTC. This gives the protein CASSQGLAGNNEQFF.

This chain connects TRBV25-1 to TRBJ2-4, with D possibly being TRBD2 (5 bases). The V end was cut by 2 bases, the J end by 4 bases, with 6 bases between. The V gene's germline CDR1 is MGHDK and CDR2 SYGVNS. This CDR3 comprises 13 residues. CDR3 in amino acids: CASSESGKNIQYF. The CDR3 DNA reads TGTGCCAGCAGTGAAAGCGGAAAAAACATTCAGTACTTC. Together with reference TRBV25-1 and TRBJ2-4, the CDR3 gives the full variable domain: EADIYQTPRYLVIGTGKKITLECSQTMGHDKMYWYQQDPGMELHLIHYSYGVNSTEKGDLSSESTVSRIRTEHFPLTLESARPSHTSQYLCASSESGKNIQYFGAGTRLSVL.

This chain connects TRBV6-5 to TRBJ2-1, with 12 positions matching TRBD2. CDR1 and CDR2 from the germline V gene are MNHEY and SVGAGI. The V segment lost 0 bases and the J segment 6 bases; nucleotides outside the gene matches: 3. The CDR3 runs 16 residues. The CDR3 DNA reads as TGTGCCAGCAGTTACTCGGGACTAGCGGGCCTCAATGAGCAGTTCTTC. Protein sequence: CASSYSGLAGLNEQFF.

This clonotype was counted only a few times. The V gene is TRBV12-3 or TRBV12-4, the J gene TRBJ1-2, with 7 bases aligning to TRBD1. CDR3 size: 15 residues. Germline trimming cut 3 bases from V and 4 bases from J; bases unmatched to any gene: 8. The CDR3 DNA reads TGTGCCAGCAGTTTCGGAGGGGACAGCATCTATGGCTACACCTTC. The encoded protein is CASSFGGDSIYGYTF.

The V and J genes are TRBV20-1 and TRBJ2-5, with 9 bases lining up with TRBD2. The J call may be in error: the DNA end matches TRBJ2-7 better. Germline CDR1 and CDR2: DFQATT and SNEGSKA (reference sequence). The length of the CDR3 is 17 residues. The CDR3 loop is CSARGGGGAAALCEQYF. The CDR3 bases are TGCAGTGCTAGAGGTGGCGGGGGGGCCGCCGCTCTCTGCGAGCAGTACTTC.